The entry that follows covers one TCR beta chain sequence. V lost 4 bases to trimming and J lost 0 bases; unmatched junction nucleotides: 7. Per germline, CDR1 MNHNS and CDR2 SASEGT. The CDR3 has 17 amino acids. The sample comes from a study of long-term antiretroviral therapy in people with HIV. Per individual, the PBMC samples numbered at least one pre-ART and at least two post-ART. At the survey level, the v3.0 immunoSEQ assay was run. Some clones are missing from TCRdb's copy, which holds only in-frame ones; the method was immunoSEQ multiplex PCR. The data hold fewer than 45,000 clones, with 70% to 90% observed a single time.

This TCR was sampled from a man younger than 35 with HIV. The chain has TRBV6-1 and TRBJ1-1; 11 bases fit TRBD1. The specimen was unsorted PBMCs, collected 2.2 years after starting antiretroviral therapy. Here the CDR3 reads CASSVDRGRRLNTEAFF. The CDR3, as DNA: TGTGCCAGCAGTGTGGACAGGGGGCGCAGACTGAACACTGAAGCTTTCTTT.